Listed below are T cell receptor beta chains from one sample, sequenced in a study of naive and memory T cell subsets. TCRdb redid the calling of the UMI-ligation and nested PCR reads with MiXCR, one entry per CDR3 protein. Of about 90,000 distinct CDR3 sequences in the sample, over 9% were seen once. Sequencing was carried out using naive CD4+ T cells from blood. All receptors derive from a human donor in good health. The CDR3 runs from the conserved cysteine through the conserved F or W. Each record gives: J gene, V gene, D gene, clone size, CDR3 protein, CDR3 DNA. A D gene is named only where the DNA matches it firmly. A clone size is listed for some rows: how often the clone was seen (once, few, many), or a class if it is expanded.

J: TRBJ2-5; V: TRBV7-9; D: TRBD1; size: many; CDR3: CASSFSGQAETQYF; DNA: TGTGCCAGCAGCTTTTCGGGACAGGCAGAGACCCAGTACTTC
J: TRBJ2-3; V: TRBV5-6; D: TRBD2; size: many; CDR3: CASSGRGLAGGTQYF; DNA: TGTGCCAGCAGCGGCCGGGGACTAGCGGGGGGGACGCAGTATTTT
J: TRBJ1-4; V: TRBV12-3/TRBV12-4; D: TRBD1; size: NA; CDR3: CASSPQQGLGEKLFF; DNA: TGTGCCAGCAGCCCGCAACAGGGGCTCGGGGAAAAACTGTTTTTT
J: TRBJ1-2; V: TRBV6-2/TRBV6-3; D: NA; size: NA; CDR3: CATLEGRTNYGYTF; DNA: TGTGCCACCTTAGAGGGACGGACCAACTATGGCTACACCTTC
J: TRBJ1-5; V: TRBV5-1; D: TRBD1; size: once; CDR3: CASQLGTGVGQPQHF; DNA: TGCGCCAGCCAACTGGGGACAGGGGTAGGTCAGCCCCAGCATTTT
J: TRBJ2-7; V: TRBV3-1; D: TRBD2; size: NA; CDR3: CASSQAPSGSYEQYF; DNA: TGTGCCAGCAGCCAAGCCCCTAGCGGGAGCTACGAGCAGTACTTC
J: TRBJ1-1; V: TRBV7-9; D: TRBD1; size: many; CDR3: CASSFDRGPNTEAFF; DNA: TGTGCCAGCAGCTTCGACAGGGGTCCGAACACTGAAGCTTTCTTT
J: TRBJ2-1; V: TRBV12-5; D: NA; size: few; CDR3: CASARINEQFF; DNA: TGTGCTAGTGCCAGAATCAATGAGCAGTTCTTC
J: TRBJ2-7; V: TRBV6-2/TRBV6-3; D: NA; size: few; CDR3: CASREEQYF; DNA: TGTGCCAGCAGAGAGGAGCAGTACTTC
J: TRBJ2-7; V: TRBV14; D: NA; size: NA; CDR3: CASSPGPNTRQYF; DNA: TGTGCCAGCAGCCCCGGCCCGAACACTAGGCAGTACTTC
J: TRBJ2-7; V: TRBV6-5; D: NA; size: NA; CDR3: CASRRTASSYEQYF; DNA: TGTGCCAGCAGACGGACGGCAAGCTCCTACGAGCAGTACTTC
J: TRBJ1-3; V: TRBV7-2; D: NA; size: NA; CDR3: CASSLQGSGGNTIYF; DNA: TGTGCCAGCAGCTTACAGGGTTCGGGTGGAAACACCATATATTTT
J: TRBJ2-7; V: TRBV25-1; D: NA; size: NA; CDR3: CASRAGVYEQYF; DNA: TGTGCCAGCAGGGCAGGGGTGTACGAGCAGTACTTC
J: TRBJ2-1; V: TRBV7-2; D: TRBD2; size: few; CDR3: CASSRIGTSGFLSNEQFF; DNA: TGTGCCAGCAGCCGAATCGGCACTAGCGGTTTCCTATCCAATGAGCAGTTCTTC
J: TRBJ1-6; V: TRBV7-2; D: TRBD1; size: few; CDR3: CASSRQGSSYNSPLHF; DNA: TGTGCCAGCAGCCGACAGGGAAGCTCCTATAATTCACCCCTCCACTTT
J: TRBJ2-1; V: TRBV20-1; D: TRBD1; size: few; CDR3: CSARVPGQNNEQFF; DNA: TGCAGTGCTAGAGTTCCGGGACAGAACAATGAGCAGTTCTTC
J: TRBJ2-1; V: TRBV2; D: NA; size: few; CDR3: CASRATGNEQFF; DNA: TGTGCCAGCAGAGCGACGGGGAATGAGCAGTTCTTC
J: TRBJ2-3; V: TRBV21-1; D: NA; size: few; CDR3: CASSKLSRLCLLTDTQYF; DNA: TGTGCCAGCAGCAAACTAAGCCGCCTTTGTCTACTCACAGATACGCAGTATTTT
J: TRBJ2-7; V: TRBV24-1; D: TRBD2; size: many; CDR3: CATSSGTQLLAGDPGEQYF; DNA: TGTGCCACCAGTTCTGGGACACAACTTTTAGCGGGAGACCCCGGCGAGCAGTACTTC
J: TRBJ1-2; V: TRBV3-1; D: NA; size: NA; CDR3: CASSQAGGRGSNGYTF; DNA: TGTGCCAGCAGCCAAGCCGGGGGGCGCGGCTCTAATGGCTACACCTTC
J: TRBJ1-1; V: TRBV14; D: TRBD1; size: few; CDR3: CASSRQGITEAFF; DNA: TGTGCCAGCAGTCGACAGGGCATCACTGAAGCTTTCTTT
J: TRBJ2-1; V: TRBV5-1; D: TRBD2; size: NA; CDR3: CASSLYSATSVRNEQFF; DNA: TGCGCCAGCAGCCTGTACAGTGCGACTAGCGTACGCAATGAGCAGTTCTTC
J: TRBJ2-4; V: TRBV2; D: TRBD2; size: few; CDR3: CASKTVWREAGANIQYF; DNA: TGTGCCAGCAAGACAGTTTGGCGGGAGGCCGGAGCCAACATTCAGTACTTC
J: TRBJ1-1; V: TRBV25-1; D: TRBD1; size: NA; CDR3: CASTGSSGGMNTEAFF; DNA: TGTGCCAGCACCGGATCTTCAGGGGGTATGAACACTGAAGCTTTCTTT
J: TRBJ2-1; V: TRBV7-3; D: NA; size: NA; CDR3: CASSPGTPRSSYNEQFF; DNA: TGTGCCAGCAGCCCCGGGACGCCTCGAAGCTCCTACAATGAGCAGTTCTTC
J: TRBJ2-3; V: TRBV5-1; D: NA; size: NA; CDR3: CASSLGHGDTQYF; DNA: TGCGCCAGCAGCTTGGGCCATGGAGATACGCAGTATTTT